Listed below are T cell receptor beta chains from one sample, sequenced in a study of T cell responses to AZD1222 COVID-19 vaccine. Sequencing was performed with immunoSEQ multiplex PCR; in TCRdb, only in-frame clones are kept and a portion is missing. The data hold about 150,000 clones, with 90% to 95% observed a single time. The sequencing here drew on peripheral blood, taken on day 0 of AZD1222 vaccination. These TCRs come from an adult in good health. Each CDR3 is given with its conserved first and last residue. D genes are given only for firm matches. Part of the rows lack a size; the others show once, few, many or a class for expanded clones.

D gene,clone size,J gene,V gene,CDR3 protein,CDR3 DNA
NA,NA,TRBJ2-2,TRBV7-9,CASSEIAVNTGELFF,TGTGCCAGCAGCGAGATAGCAGTAAACACCGGGGAGCTGTTTTTT
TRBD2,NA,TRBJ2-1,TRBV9,CASSVGLAGYNEQFF,TGTGCCAGCAGCGTAGGACTAGCGGGCTACAATGAGCAGTTCTTC
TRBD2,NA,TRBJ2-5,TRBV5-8,CASSLRGGETQYF,TGTGCCAGCAGCTTGCGGGGGGGAGAGACCCAGTACTTC
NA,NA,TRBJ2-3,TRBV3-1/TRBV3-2,CASSNGDTQYF,TGTGCCAGCAGCAACGGAGATACGCAGTATTTT
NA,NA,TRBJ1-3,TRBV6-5,CASSYTGAGGNTIYF,TGTGCCAGCAGTTACACGGGGGCGGGAGGAAACACCATATATTTT
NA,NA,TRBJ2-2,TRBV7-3,CASSLKGNTGELFF,TGTGCCAGCAGCTTGAAGGGGAACACCGGGGAGCTGTTTTTT
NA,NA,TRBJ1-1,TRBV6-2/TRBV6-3,CASSYDWWQGGNTEAFF,TGTGCCAGCAGTTACGATTGGTGGCAGGGTGGGAACACTGAAGCTTTCTTT
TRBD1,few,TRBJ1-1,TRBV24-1,CATSPGTGRLTEAFF,TGTGCCACCAGTCCCGGGACAGGACGCCTCACTGAAGCTTTCTTT
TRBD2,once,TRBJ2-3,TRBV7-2,CASSLIAGGTPSTDTQYF,TGTGCCAGCAGCTTAATAGCGGGGGGGACCCCTAGCACAGATACGCAGTATTTT
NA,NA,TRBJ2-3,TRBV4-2,CASSRPSTDTQYF,TGTGCCAGCAGTCGACCGTCTACAGATACGCAGTATTTT
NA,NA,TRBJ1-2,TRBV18,CASSPLASGQDTNGYTF,TGTGCCAGCTCACCACTTGCCTCTGGGCAGGACACAAATGGCTACACCTTC
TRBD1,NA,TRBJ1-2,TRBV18,CASSEPGQGNGYTF,TGTGCCAGCTCAGAACCGGGACAGGGGAATGGCTACACCTTC
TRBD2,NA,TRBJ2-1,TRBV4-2,CASKSGGEQFF,TGTGCCAGCAAATCGGGGGGAGAGCAGTTCTTC
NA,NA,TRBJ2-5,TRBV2,CASSALEETQYF,TGTGCCAGCAGTGCCTTAGAAGAGACCCAGTACTTC
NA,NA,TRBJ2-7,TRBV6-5,CASSYVSGFHEQYF,TGTGCCAGCAGTTACGTTTCAGGGTTCCACGAGCAGTACTTC
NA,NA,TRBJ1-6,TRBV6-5,CASSYSASYNSPLHF,TGTGCCAGCAGTTATTCGGCCTCCTATAATTCACCCCTCCACTTT
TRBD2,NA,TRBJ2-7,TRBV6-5,CASSYSLAGAYEQYF,TGTGCCAGCAGTTATTCACTAGCGGGAGCTTACGAGCAGTACTTC
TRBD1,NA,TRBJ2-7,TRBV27,CASSRQGPYEQYF,TGTGCCAGCAGTCGACAGGGACCCTACGAGCAGTACTTC
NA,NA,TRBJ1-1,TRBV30,CAWSPANTEAFF,TGTGCCTGGAGTCCGGCGAACACTGAAGCTTTCTTT
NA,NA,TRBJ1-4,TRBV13,CASSLQGEKLFF,TGTGCCAGCAGCTTACAGGGTGAAAAACTGTTTTTT
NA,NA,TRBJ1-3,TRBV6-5,CASSYSFSGNTIYF,TGTGCCAGCAGTTACAGCTTCTCTGGAAACACCATATATTTT
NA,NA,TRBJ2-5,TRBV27,CASSWVFTQYF,TGTGCCAGCAGTTGGGTATTCACCCAGTACTTC
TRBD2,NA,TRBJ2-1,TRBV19,CASSIISGSPDEQFF,TGTGCCAGTAGTATTATAAGCGGGAGCCCCGATGAGCAGTTCTTC
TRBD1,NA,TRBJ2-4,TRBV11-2,CASSLQGASIQYF,TGTGCCAGCAGCCTGCAGGGGGCCAGCATTCAGTACTTC
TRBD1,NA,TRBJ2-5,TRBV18,CASSRGQEETQYF,TGTGCCAGCTCCCGAGGACAGGAAGAGACCCAGTACTTC
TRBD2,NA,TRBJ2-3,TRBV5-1,CASSLVFAGGDTQYF,TGCGCCAGCAGCTTGGTATTCGCGGGGGGAGATACGCAGTATTTT
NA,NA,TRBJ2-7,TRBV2,CASSEGPFEQYF,TGTGCCAGCAGCGAAGGCCCCTTCGAGCAGTACTTC
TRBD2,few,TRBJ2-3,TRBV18,CASSPRLAGDTQYF,TGTGCCAGCTCACCAAGACTAGCGGGAGATACGCAGTATTTT
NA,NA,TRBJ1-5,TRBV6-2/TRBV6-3,CASSFTNQPQHF,TGTGCCAGCAGTTTCACCAATCAGCCCCAGCATTTT
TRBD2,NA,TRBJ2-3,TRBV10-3,CAISEEAGGGPDTQYF,TGTGCCATCAGTGAGGAGGCGGGGGGCGGGCCAGATACGCAGTATTTT
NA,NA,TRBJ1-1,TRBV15,CATSRDGHQAFF,TGTGCCACCAGCAGAGATGGACACCAAGCTTTCTTT
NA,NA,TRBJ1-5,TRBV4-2,CASSQGDTSNQPQHF,TGTGCCAGCAGCCAAGGAGACACTAGCAATCAGCCCCAGCATTTT
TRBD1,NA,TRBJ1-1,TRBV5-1,CASSLPTGGPTEAFF,TGCGCCAGCAGCTTACCGACAGGGGGCCCCACTGAAGCTTTCTTT
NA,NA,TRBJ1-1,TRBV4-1,CASSPGSRGTEAFF,TGCGCCAGCAGCCCAGGCTCTAGGGGGACTGAAGCTTTCTTT
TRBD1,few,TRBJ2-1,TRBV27,CASSLRSRGHMSYNEQFF,TGTGCCAGCAGTTTGCGGTCGAGGGGGCATATGTCCTACAATGAGCAGTTCTTC
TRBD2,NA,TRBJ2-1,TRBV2,CATAGRAGGLLIYNEQFF,TGTGCCACGGCGGGACGAGCGGGGGGACTCTTGATATACAATGAGCAGTTCTTC
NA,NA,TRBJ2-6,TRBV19,CASIQTQGLAFSGANVLTF,TGTGCCAGTATCCAAACACAGGGACTGGCGTTCTCTGGGGCCAACGTCCTGACTTTC
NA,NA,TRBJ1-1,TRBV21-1,CASSNKVDLRDRDDTEAFF,TGTGCCAGCAGCAACAAAGTCGACCTCCGGGACAGGGATGACACTGAAGCTTTCTTT
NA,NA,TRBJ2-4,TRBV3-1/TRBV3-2,CASSQRRLAKNIQYF,TGTGCCAGCAGCCAAAGACGGCTAGCCAAAAACATTCAGTACTTC
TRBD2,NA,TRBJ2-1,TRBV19,CASSIKRGAGSYNEQFF,TGTGCCAGTAGTATTAAGCGGGGGGCCGGATCCTACAATGAGCAGTTCTTC
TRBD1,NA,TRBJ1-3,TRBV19,CASSLHGQGGGNTIYF,TGTGCCAGTAGTCTCCATGGACAGGGGGGAGGAAACACCATATATTTT
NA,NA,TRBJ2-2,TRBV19,CASSVAARLNTGELFF,TGTGCCAGTAGTGTAGCGGCAAGATTGAACACCGGGGAGCTGTTTTTT
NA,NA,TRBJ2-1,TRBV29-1,CSVEVSGTTGVF,TGCAGCGTTGAAGTGTCCGGGACAACGGGGGTCTTC
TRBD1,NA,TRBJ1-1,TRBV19,CASSIGQGNIMNTEAFF,TGTGCCAGTAGTATCGGACAGGGGAACATCATGAACACTGAAGCTTTCTTT
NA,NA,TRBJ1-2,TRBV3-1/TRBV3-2,CASSQQYGYTF,TGTGCCAGCAGCCAACAATATGGCTACACCTTC